What follows describes a single TCR beta chain. Its target antigen remains unknown. Per-base qualities were not stored, and no clone one base away is much larger. The data were taken from a study of shared clonotypes between healthy human individuals (TCRdb year 2020). With regard to the full study: Three men and a couple of women, aged 18 to 49 years, made up the cohort. Per donor, three plates each were used for CD4 naive and CD4 memory, two for CD8 naive, and one for CD8 memory. The study deeply sequenced blood TCR repertoires of about 5 healthy adults to estimate repertoire size and the extent of clonotype sharing between individuals. Different laboratories and diverse techniques were used to prepare libraries and sequence TCR repertoires, to increase sequencing depth and limit assay-specific biases. Per donor, leukapheresis produced somewhere between about 0.94 and 10 billion PBMCs. The research as a whole found: Pairwise subsampling indicated that sequencing depth was expected to affect the degree of clonotype sharing among donors. Because the study included only a small number of donors, the genetic and exposure-history diversity represented was limited. Compared with non-shared clonotypes, the clonotypes found in all four sorted-subset donors had higher generation probabilities. Across a few donors, about 4.5% of naive CD4, around 3.5% of naive CD8, under 2.5% of memory CD4, and approximately 0.4% of memory CD8 clonotypes were shared. Rarefaction of sorted-subset datasets indicated incomplete sequencing despite the large sequencing depth. Sampling was restricted to blood, and TCR repertoires in tissue are likely to differ from TCR repertoires in blood. Naive subsets generally had larger estimated clonotype richness than memory subsets did.

In the germline V gene, CDR1 corresponds to MDHEN and CDR2 to SYDVKM. Including the terminal cysteine and phenylalanine, the CDR3 comprises 16 residues. This entry keeps only the CDR3 DNA: 48 bases, framed from base 1. V is pared back by 5 bases and J by 1 base, with 17 bases lying between the germline termini. Healthy HIV-negative adults with no recently reported acute infections or vaccinations were included as donors. All donors were Caucasian adults living in Nashville, Tennessee, USA. CD4+ T cells were enriched through magnetic negative selection, after which naive cells were positively selected on CD45RA and the remaining negative fraction served as the memory subset. Blood was obtained by leukapheresis, after which PBMCs were separated by Ficoll-Histopaque density gradient centrifugation and cryopreserved in liquid nitrogen vapor phase. Analytical flow cytometry was used to check the purity and quantity of each magnetically sorted T cell population. Genomic DNA was isolated from every sorted fraction and measured by UV absorbance on a Nanodrop 2000c.

Using the deep immunoSEQ assay, TCR CDR3 regions were amplified from genomic DNA by multiplex PCR. Genomic DNA extracted from each cell subset was distributed evenly over all wells of several immunoSEQ 96-well plates, and each plate served as one replicate. For sorted subsets, approximately 0.2 ug of genomic DNA, equivalent to roughly 30,000 T cell genomes, went into each replicate PCR. Purified libraries were quantified with a Qubit 3.0 fluorometer, sized on a Bioanalyzer 2100, and re-quantified with the KAPA Library Quantification kit. A separate single-read 150-cycle Illumina NextSeq 550 flow cell was used to sequence each immunoSEQ 96-well plate. The authors' analysis ran thus. Because the immunoSEQ output held only junctional sequences and lacked quality scores, the filtering could not match the filtering applied to full-length reads. To assign V/J genes and CDR3, sequences were annotated using PyIR, a Python wrapper for IgBLAST v1.9, with IMGT germline references. Reads were filtered out if the reads had weak V/J assignments (E-value above 1e-6), no CDR3, stop codons, out-of-frame junctions, or ambiguous translated residues. V3J clonotypes were defined as sequences sharing an identical inferred V gene, J gene, and CDR3 amino acid sequence. Percentage overlap between repertoires was computed as shared unique clonotypes divided by the size of the smaller repertoire. RTK rarefaction, the Chao1 estimator, and Recon v2.1 estimates of unobserved clonotypes were used to assess repertoire richness. For all TCRbeta clonotypes obtained by the gDNA method from four donors, generation probabilities were computed with OLGA. The table was pulled from immuneACCESS by TCRdb, which kept in-frame rearrangements only. Such tables lose some clones; where checked, under half of the loss comes from unresolved V genes, and the rest has no known cause. V, J and clone size reflect that table, while D and trimming were determined from the DNA. Here the sample has a few million clones; around 94% occur a single time. The ten largest clones add up to over 0.12% of the sample.

Sequencing used naive CD4+ T cells sorted from blood. The cell subset or site label for this specimen denotes: CD45RA+ positively selected. This sequence uses TRBV28 and TRBJ1-2; the D gene cannot be named for sure. This clonotype was obtained from a man aged 18 to 35 in good health. CDR3 reads: CASSPPLGEGNYGYTF. The bases read TGTGCCAGCAGTCCTCCTTTGGGAGAGGGTAACTATGGCTACACCTTC.